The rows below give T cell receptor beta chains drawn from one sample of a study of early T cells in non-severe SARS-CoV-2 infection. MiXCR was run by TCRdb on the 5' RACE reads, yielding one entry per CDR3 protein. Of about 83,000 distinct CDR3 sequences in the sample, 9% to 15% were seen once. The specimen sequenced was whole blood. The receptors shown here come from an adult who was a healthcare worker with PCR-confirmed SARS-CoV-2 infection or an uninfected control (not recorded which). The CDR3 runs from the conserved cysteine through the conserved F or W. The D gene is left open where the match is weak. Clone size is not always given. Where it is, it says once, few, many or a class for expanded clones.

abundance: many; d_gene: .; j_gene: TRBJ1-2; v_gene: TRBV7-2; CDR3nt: TGTGCCAGCAGCTTAGTGTTAGGCGACTATGGCTACACCTTC; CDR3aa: CASSLVLGDYGYTF
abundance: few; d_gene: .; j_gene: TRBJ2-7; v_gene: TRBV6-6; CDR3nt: TGTGCCAGCTCCAGGGGCGGGAGTATATCCTACGAGCAGTACTTC; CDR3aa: CASSRGGSISYEQYF
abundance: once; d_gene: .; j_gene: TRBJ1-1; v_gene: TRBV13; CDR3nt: TGTGCCAGCAGCCTTAGACGGGGGAGGAACGGAGAAGCTTTCTTT; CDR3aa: CASSLRRGRNGEAFF
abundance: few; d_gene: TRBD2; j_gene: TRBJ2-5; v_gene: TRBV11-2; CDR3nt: TGTGCCAGCAGCTTAGATGGGGAAGGACTAGCGGGAGGCGAGACCCAGTACTTC; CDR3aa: CASSLDGEGLAGGETQYF
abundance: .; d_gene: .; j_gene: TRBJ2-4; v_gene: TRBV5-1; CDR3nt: TGCGCCAGCAGCGCAACCACTAGCTCCAAAAACATTCAGTACTTC; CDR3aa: CASSATTSSKNIQYF
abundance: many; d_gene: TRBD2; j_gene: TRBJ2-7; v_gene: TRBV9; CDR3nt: TGTGCCAGCAGCGTAGCCCCAGCGGGAGGCGACGAGCAGTACTTC; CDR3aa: CASSVAPAGGDEQYF
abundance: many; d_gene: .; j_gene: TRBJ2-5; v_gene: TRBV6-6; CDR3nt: TGTGCCAGCAGTTACGGGCCAGGGCAAGAGACCCAGTACTTC; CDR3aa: CASSYGPGQETQYF
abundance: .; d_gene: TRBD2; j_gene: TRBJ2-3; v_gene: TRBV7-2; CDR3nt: TGTGCCAGCAGCCCCCAACTAGCGGGAGGAGATACGCAGTATTTT; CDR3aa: CASSPQLAGGDTQYF
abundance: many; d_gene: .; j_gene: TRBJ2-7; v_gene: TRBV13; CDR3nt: TGTGCCAGCAGCTTGACCCGTAGCTCCTACGAGCAGTACTTC; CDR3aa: CASSLTRSSYEQYF
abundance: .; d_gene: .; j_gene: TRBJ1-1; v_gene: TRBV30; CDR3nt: TGTGCCTGGAACACGGGGGGCTCCACTGAAGCTTTCTTT; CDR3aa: CAWNTGGSTEAFF
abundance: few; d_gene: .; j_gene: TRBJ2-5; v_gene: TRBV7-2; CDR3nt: TGTGCCAGCAGCTTCAGCCCCCGGGAGACCCAGTACTTC; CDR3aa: CASSFSPRETQYF
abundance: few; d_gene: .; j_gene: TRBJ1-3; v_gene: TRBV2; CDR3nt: TGTGCCAGCGGCAGGGGACACCTGTCTGCGGGAAACACCATATATTTT; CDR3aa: CASGRGHLSAGNTIYF
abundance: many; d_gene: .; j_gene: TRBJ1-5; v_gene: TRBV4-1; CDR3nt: TGCGCCAGCAGCCAAGATCTGGGGAGGGATCAGCCCCAGCATTTT; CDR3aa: CASSQDLGRDQPQHF
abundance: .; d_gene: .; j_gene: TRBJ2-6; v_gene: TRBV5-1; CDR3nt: TGCGCCAGCAGCTTGATAGGGACTGGGGCCAACGTCCTGACTTTC; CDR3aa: CASSLIGTGANVLTF
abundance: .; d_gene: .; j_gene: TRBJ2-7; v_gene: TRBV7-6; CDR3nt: TGTGCCAGCAGCTTAGCGGGATTTTCCTACGAGCAGTACTTC; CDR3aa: CASSLAGFSYEQYF
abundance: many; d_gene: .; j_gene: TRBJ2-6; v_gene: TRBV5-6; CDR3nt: TGTGCCAGCAGCCTTTCCGGGACGTATAGCTCTGGGGCCAACGTCCTGACTTTC; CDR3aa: CASSLSGTYSSGANVLTF
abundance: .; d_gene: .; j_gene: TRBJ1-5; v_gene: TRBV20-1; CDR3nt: TGCAGTGCTAGACAGGGCAATCAGCCCCAGCATTTT; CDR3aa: CSARQGNQPQHF
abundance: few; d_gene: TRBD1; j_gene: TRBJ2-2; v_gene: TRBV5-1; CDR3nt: TGCGCCAGCAGCTTGTTTGCAGGGGGCAGCGGGGAGCTGTTTTTT; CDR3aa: CASSLFAGGSGELFF
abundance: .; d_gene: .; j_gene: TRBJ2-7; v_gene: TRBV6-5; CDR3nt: TGTGCCAGCAGCCGACGAGCTCCAGGAACCAGCTCCTACGAGCAGTACTTC; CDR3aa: CASSRRAPGTSSYEQYF
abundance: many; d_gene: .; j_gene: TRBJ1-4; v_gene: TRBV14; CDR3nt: TGTGCCAGCAGCCAAGTCTCCGGGAATGGAAAACTGTTTTTT; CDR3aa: CASSQVSGNGKLFF
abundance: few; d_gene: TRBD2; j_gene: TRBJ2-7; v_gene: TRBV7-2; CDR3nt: TGTGCCAGCGCGGGGCTAGCGGGACCCCAGGGGGAGCAGTACTTC; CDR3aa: CASAGLAGPQGEQYF
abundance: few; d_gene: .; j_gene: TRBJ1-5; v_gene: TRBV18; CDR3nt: TGTGCCAGCTCACCACTGGGGGGTAGCAATCAGCCCCAGCATTTT; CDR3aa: CASSPLGGSNQPQHF
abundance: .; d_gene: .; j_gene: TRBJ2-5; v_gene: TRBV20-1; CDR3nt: TGCAGTGCTTCTCGGGAGACCCCAGAGACCCAGTACTTC; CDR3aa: CSASRETPETQYF
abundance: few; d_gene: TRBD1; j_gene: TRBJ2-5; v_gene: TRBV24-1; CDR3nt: TGTGCCACCAGTGTTCCTCCAGGGGGCCAAGAGACCCAGTACTTC; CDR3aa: CATSVPPGGQETQYF
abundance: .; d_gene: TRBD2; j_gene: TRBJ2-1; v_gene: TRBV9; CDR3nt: TGTGCCAGCAGCGTCAGAGGGAGGGCCGTAGATGAGCAGTTCTTC; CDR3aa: CASSVRGRAVDEQFF
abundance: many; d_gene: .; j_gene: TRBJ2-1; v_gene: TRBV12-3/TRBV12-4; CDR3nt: TGTGCCAGCATTCCTAGAATAGGGACAAAAAGGAGTGAGCAGTTCTTC; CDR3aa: CASIPRIGTKRSEQFF
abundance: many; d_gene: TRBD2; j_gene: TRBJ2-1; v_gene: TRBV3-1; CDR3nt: TGCGCCAGCAGCCAAGTCGCTAGGGCTAGCGGGATGGGAAGAGAGCAGTTCTTC; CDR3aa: CASSQVARASGMGREQFF
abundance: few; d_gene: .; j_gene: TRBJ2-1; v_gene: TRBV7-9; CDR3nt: TGTGCCAGCAGCCCAGGGGCCCCATACAATGAGCAGTTCTTC; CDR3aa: CASSPGAPYNEQFF
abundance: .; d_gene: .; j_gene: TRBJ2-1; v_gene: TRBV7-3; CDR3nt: TGTGCCAGCAGCTCCCTACCCCTAGCTCAGCAGTTCTTC; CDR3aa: CASSSLPLAQQFF
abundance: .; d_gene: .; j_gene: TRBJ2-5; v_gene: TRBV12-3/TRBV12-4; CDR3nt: TGCGCCAGCAGTTTAGGTGGCTGGGAGACCCAGTACTTC; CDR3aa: CASSLGGWETQYF
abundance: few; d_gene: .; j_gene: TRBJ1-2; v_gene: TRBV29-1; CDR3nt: TGCAGCGTTCAACCCTTGACAGCCTGGGCTGGCTACACCTTC; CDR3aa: CSVQPLTAWAGYTF
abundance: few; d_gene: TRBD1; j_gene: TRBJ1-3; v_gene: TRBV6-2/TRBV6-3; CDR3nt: TGTGCCAGCAGTTACCCAACCGGGACAGGAGGATTCTCTGGAAACACCATATATTTT; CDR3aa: CASSYPTGTGGFSGNTIYF
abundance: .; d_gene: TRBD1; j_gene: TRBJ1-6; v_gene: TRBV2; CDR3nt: TGTGCCAGCAGGTGGACAGGGGGGTTATTCCACTTT; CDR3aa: CASRWTGGLFHF
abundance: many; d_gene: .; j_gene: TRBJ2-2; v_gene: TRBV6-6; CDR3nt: TGTGCCAGCAGTGCCTCAGCCGGGTTCCGCGGGGAGCTGTTTTTT; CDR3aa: CASSASAGFRGELFF
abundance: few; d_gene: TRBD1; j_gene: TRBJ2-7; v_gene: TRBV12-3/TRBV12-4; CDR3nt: TGTGCCAGCAGGCTAGGGACAGGGGGCTGGCAGCAGTACTTC; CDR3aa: CASRLGTGGWQQYF
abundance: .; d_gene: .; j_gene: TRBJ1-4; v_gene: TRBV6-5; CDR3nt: TGTGCCAGCACCGAAGGGAGGAATCGCAGTGGAAAACTGTTTTTT; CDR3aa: CASTEGRNRSGKLFF
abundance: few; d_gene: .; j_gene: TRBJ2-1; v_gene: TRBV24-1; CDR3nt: TGTGCCACCAGTGCCCTCGGGGGCTCCTACAATGAGCAGTTCTTC; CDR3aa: CATSALGGSYNEQFF